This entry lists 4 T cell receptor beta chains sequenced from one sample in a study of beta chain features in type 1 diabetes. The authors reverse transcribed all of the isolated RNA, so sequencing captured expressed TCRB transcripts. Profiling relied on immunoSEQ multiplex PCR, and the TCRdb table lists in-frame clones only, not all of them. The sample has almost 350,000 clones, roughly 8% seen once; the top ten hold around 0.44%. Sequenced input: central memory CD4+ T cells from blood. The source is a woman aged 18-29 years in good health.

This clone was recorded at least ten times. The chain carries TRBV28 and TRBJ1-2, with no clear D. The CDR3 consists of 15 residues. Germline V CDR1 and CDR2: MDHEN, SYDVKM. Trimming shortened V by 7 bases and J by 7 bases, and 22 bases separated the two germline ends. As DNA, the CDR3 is TGTGCCAGCACTGACATCATGTCCTCTACTGCTGGCTACACCTTC. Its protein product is CASTDIMSSTAGYTF.

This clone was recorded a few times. As DNA, the CDR3 is TGTGCCAGCAGCTTAGACATATCAGAGACCCAGTACTTC. Translating it yields CASSLDISETQYF. The genes are TRBV4-2 and TRBJ2-5; unclear D gene. V was shortened by 5 bases and J by 4 bases, with 11 bases between the two germline ends. Germline CDR1 is LGHNA and CDR2 is YNFKEQ. The CDR3 covers 13 residues.

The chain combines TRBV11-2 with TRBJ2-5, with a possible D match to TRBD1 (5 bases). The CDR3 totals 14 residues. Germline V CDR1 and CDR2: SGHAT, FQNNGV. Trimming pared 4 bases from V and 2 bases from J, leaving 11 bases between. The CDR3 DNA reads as TGTGCCAGCAGCTCCCAGGGTCGTCAAGAGACCCAGTACTTC. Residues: CASSSQGRQETQYF.

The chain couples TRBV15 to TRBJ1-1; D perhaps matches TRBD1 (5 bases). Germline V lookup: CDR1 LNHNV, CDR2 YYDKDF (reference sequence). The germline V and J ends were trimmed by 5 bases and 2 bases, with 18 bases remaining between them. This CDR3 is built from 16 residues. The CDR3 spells CATSPWGVGPNTEAFF. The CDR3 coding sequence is TGTGCCACCAGCCCGTGGGGGGTGGGGCCCAACACTGAAGCTTTCTTT.